This T cell receptor beta chain was retrieved from a study of T cell repertoires in cytomegalovirus infection. The CDR3 consists of 14 residues. Germline values: CDR1 MNHEY, CDR2 SVGEGT. The ends were cut back, 8 bases at V and 2 bases at J, with 13 bases in the middle. TCRdb re-called the reads with MiXCR, one entry per CDR3 protein. The table lists fewer than 250,000 distinct CDR3 sequences, more than 9% of them singletons. This chain uses TRBV6-2 or TRBV6-3 with TRBJ2-1, with D tentatively TRBD2 (6 bases). The TCR comes from a human donor in good health (CMV status not recorded). Some clones in this sample may be carry-over from other donors' samples. The sample comprised PBMCs. CDR3 sequence reads: CASAWTGAYNEQFF. DNA for the CDR3: TGTGCCAGCGCCTGGACGGGGGCCTACAATGAGCAGTTCTTC.